The sequence of this T cell receptor beta chain was determined in a study of Graves' ophthalmopathy and Graves' hyperthyroidism. For repertoire sequencing, the TCR beta CDR3 regions were amplified from RNA transcripts. Amplification began with first-round RT-PCR using HTBI primers, then second-round multiplex PCR was performed. Each CDR3 protein gets one entry after TCRdb re-called the multiplex PCR reads with MiXCR. Of around 340,000 distinct CDR3 sequences in the sample, roughly a sixth are singletons; the top ten hold 9% to 15%. This clonotype was seen many times. This could be a read error, since a much larger clone is one nucleotide away. Diagnoses were established from clinical symptoms, serum thyroxine, TRAb, thyroid ultrasound and orbital computed tomography. Germline V lookup: CDR1 MNHEY, CDR2 SVGAGI. The CDR3 length is 13 residues.

The sample taken for sequencing was peripheral blood. The chain links TRBV6-5 to TRBJ1-2; D might be TRBD1 (5 bases). This TCR came from an adult man with Graves' ophthalmopathy. The DNA of the CDR3 is TGTGCCTGCAGTTACGGGACTGACTATGGCTACACCTTC. Its protein is CACSYGTDYGYTF.